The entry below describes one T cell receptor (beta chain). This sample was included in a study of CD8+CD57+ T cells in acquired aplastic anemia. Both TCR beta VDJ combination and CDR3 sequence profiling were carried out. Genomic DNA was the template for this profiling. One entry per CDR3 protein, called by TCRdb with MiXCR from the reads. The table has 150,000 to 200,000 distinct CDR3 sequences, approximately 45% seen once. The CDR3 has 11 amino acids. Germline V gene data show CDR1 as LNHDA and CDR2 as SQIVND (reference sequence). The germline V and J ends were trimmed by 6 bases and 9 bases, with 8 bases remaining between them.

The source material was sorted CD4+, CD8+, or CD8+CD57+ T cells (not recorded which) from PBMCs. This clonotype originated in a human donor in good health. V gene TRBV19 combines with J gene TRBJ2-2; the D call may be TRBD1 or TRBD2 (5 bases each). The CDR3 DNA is TGTGCCAGTAGAACGGGACGGGAGCTGTTTTTT. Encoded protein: CASRTGRELFF.